This entry describes one T cell receptor beta chain. The antigen is undetermined. These data belong to a study of OX40 agonist ivuxolimab in advanced cancers. Study overall: Patients assigned to dose escalation were diagnosed with hepatocellular carcinoma, melanoma, renal cell or head and neck cancer.

Study results and limitations: Relatively little clonal expansion, among the lowest observed, appeared in partial responders at 0.1-3.0 mg/kg.

This CDR3 region has 13 residues. Germline CDR1 and CDR2: GTSNPN and SVGIG (reference sequence). Trimming removed 8 bases from V and 0 bases from J, with 11 bases in between. Autoimmune disease history or systemic immunosuppression was exclusionary. Repertoires were generated with immunoSEQ multiplex PCR, while TCRdb's copy carries only in-frame clones and drops some. This sample yields tens of thousands of clones, of which around 80% are seen a single time; roughly 10% belongs to the top ten. The sample in question was CD4+ or CD8+ T cells sorted from blood, obtained in a trial of the OX40 agonist ivuxolimab. The chain combines TRBV30 with TRBJ1-3; tentative D call: TRBD1 (5 bases). This sequence was found in an adult with an advanced solid tumor such as melanoma, head and neck, liver or kidney cancer. The CDR3 DNA follows: TGTGCCGGCAGACAGAGCTCTGGAAACACCATATATTTT. It translates to CAGRQSSGNTIYF.